The 26 T cell receptor beta chains reported below all come from one sample, sequenced in a study of human T cells and chemical hapten exposure. The time point: pre-sensitization, week 0. Described treatment: therapeutic diphenylcyclopropenone sensitization with weekly scalp DPC. From the RACE reads, TCRdb called clonotypes with MiXCR, one entry per CDR3 protein. The data show fewer than 200,000 distinct CDR3 sequences, around 30% seen once. The input for sequencing was whole blood, taken in connection with sensitization to the hapten diphenylcyclopropenone (DPC). These TCRs come from a woman in her 30s with alopecia areata. Some clones in this sample may be carry-over from other donors' samples.

The CDR3 sequence: CAIKERITDTQYF. The CDR3 bases are TGTGCCATCAAGGAGCGGATCACAGATACGCAGTATTTT. The chain joins TRBV10-3 to TRBJ2-3, with D tentatively TRBD2 (5 bases). This CDR3 has 13 residues. Germline CDR1 and CDR2: ENHRY and SYGVKD. Trimming left V 7 bases short and J 2 bases short, with 10 bases between.

The chain carries TRBV5-1 and TRBJ2-5, with D unclear. The CDR3 sequence is 15 residues long. Germline V gene lookup returns CDR1 SGHRS and CDR2 YFSETQ. V was clipped by 1 base and J by 1 base, with 11 bases between them. CDR3 nucleotide sequence: TGCGCCAGCAGCTTGATGTCAGCTGTCCAAGAGACCCAGTACTTC. This codes for CASSLMSAVQETQYF.

The chain combines TRBV10-3 with TRBJ2-5; the D is unclear. Trimming stripped 3 bases from V and 2 bases from J, with 4 bases between. Germline V gene data show CDR1 as ENHRY and CDR2 as SYGVKD. CDR3 size: 12 residues. CDR3: CAISEGQETQYF. CDR3 DNA: TGTGCCATCAGTGAAGGACAAGAGACCCAGTACTTC.

A few counts support this clonotype. One junction end disagrees with the germline gene, perhaps due to a read error. The J gene is TRBJ2-7, the V gene TRBV20-1; 7 nucleotides agree with TRBD1. The CDR3 consists of 12 residues. The germline V gene has CDR1 DFQATT and CDR2 SNEGSKA (reference sequence). The CDR3 spells CSARGDSYEQYF. The CDR3 nucleotides are TGCAGTGCAAGAGGGGACAGCTACGAGCAGTACTTC.

The V gene is TRBV5-5, the J gene TRBJ2-2, with TRBD1 as a possible D gene (5 bases). Trimming removed 2 bases at V and 1 base at J, with 12 bases between. Germline CDR1 reads SGHKS; CDR2 reads YYEKEE (reference sequence). The CDR3 extends over 16 amino acids. The CDR3 reads CASSFQGTGNTGELFF. CDR3 coding DNA: TGTGCCAGCAGCTTCCAGGGAACAGGGAACACCGGGGAGCTGTTTTTT. The full variable domain, rest sourced from reference TRBV5-5 and TRBJ2-2, is DAGVTQSPTHLIKTRGQQVTLRCSPISGHKSVSWYQQVLGQGPQFIFQYYEKEERGRGNFPDRFSARQFPNYSSELNVNALLLGDSALYLCASSFQGTGNTGELFFGEGSRLTVL.

The chain is built from TRBV19 and TRBJ1-3, with unresolved D. The germline V gene has CDR1 LNHDA and CDR2 SQIVND (reference sequence). This CDR3 has 16 residues. The V and J ends lost 7 bases and 0 bases respectively, with 16 bases between them. Written as DNA, the CDR3 is TGTGCCAGTACATCCCAGTGGGGAGTCTCTGGAAACACCATATATTTT. It is translated as CASTSQWGVSGNTIYF.

This clonotype was counted a few times. V is TRBV2 and J is TRBJ1-2, with unresolved D. The V gene lost 7 bases and the J gene lost 0 bases, with 6 bases spanning the gap. This CDR3 has 12 amino acids. The germline V gene has CDR1 SNHLY and CDR2 FYNNEI. CDR3 DNA: TGTGCCAGCACCGGGGCTAACTATGGCTACACCTTC. Its translation is CASTGANYGYTF. Filled out from reference TRBV2 and TRBJ1-2, the complete variable domain reads EPEVTQTPSHQVTQMGQEVILRCVPISNHLYFYWYRQILGQKVEFLVSFYNNEISEKSEIFDDQFSVERPDGSNFTLKIRSTKLEDSAMYFCASTGANYGYTFGSGTRLTVV.

The rearrangement uses TRBV18 and TRBJ2-1; the D gene is possibly TRBD2 (5 bases). V lost 2 bases and J lost 9, with 11 bases in between. The CDR3 spans 13 residues. Germline V gene lookup returns CDR1 KGHSH and CDR2 LQKENI. CDR3 nucleotide sequence: TGTGCCAGCTCACCAGATTTAAGCGGTGAGCAGTTCTTC. The encoded protein is CASSPDLSGEQFF.

The J gene is TRBJ1-1, the V gene TRBV14; D call uncertain. This CDR3 has 12 amino acids. Trimming cost V 0 bases and J 10 bases, with 9 bases left between them. Germline-derived CDR1 and CDR2 are SGHDN and FVKESK. CDR3 residues: CASSQDRVGAFF. In DNA, the CDR3 is TGTGCCAGCAGCCAAGATCGGGTAGGAGCTTTCTTT.

The chain links TRBV4-3 to TRBJ2-1; 9 nucleotides line up with TRBD2. This CDR3 comprises 16 residues. Trimming removed 0 bases from V and 4 bases from J; junction bases left unmatched: 4. The V gene's germline CDR1 is LGHNA and CDR2 YSLEER. This CDR3 reads CASSQDLAGPYNEQFF. The CDR3 DNA reads TGCGCCAGCAGCCAAGATCTAGCGGGGCCTTACAATGAGCAGTTCTTC.

This clonotype occurred a few times. The chain is built from TRBV29-1 and TRBJ2-1; tentative D call: TRBD2 (6 bases). V gave up 1 base and J gave up 8 bases, with 18 bases separating them. CDR1 SQVTM and CDR2 ANQGSEA come from the germline V gene. CDR3 length: 15 residues. CDR3 amino acids: CSVEAGDFWGDEQFF. CDR3 in DNA: TGCAGCGTTGAAGCGGGGGACTTTTGGGGCGATGAGCAGTTCTTC.

This chain joins TRBV5-1 and TRBJ1-2; D remains ambiguous. The CDR3 totals 13 residues. The germline CDR1 and CDR2 sequences are SGHRS and YFSETQ. The germline V and J ends were trimmed by 0 bases and 3 bases, with 6 bases remaining between them. CDR3 nucleotides: TGCGCCAGCAGCTTGGAGGCAGACTATGGCTACACCTTC. This encodes CASSLEADYGYTF.

This clonotype showed up just a few times. The V call is TRBV20-1, the J call TRBJ2-2, with D unclear. Germline V gene sequence: CDR1 DFQATT, CDR2 SNEGSKA (reference sequence). Trimming stripped 7 bases from V and 0 bases from J, with 12 bases between. CDR3 size: 14 residues. This CDR3 is CSDKHSANTGELFF. The CDR3 DNA is TGCAGTGACAAGCACTCGGCGAACACCGGGGAGCTGTTTTTT.

This clonotype has ten or more counts. V is TRBV6-6 and J is TRBJ2-7; D remains ambiguous. The germline CDR1 and CDR2 sequences are MNHNY and SVGAGI (reference sequence). V was clipped by 2 bases and J by 0 bases, with 8 bases between them. This CDR3 has 14 amino acids. CDR3 DNA: TGTGCCAGCAGTTACGCCACAGCCTCCTACGAGCAGTACTTC. Its translation is CASSYATASYEQYF.

This clonotype was recorded a few times. One end of the junction is discordant with germline, which a read error may explain. The chain combines TRBV24-1 with TRBJ2-1; unclear D gene. This CDR3 has 9 residues. Germline V lookup: CDR1 KGHDR, CDR2 SFDVKD. The CDR3 loop reads CATRLFWVF. The CDR3 DNA follows: TGTGCCACCAGACTTTTTTGGGTCTTC.

The rearrangement uses TRBV5-6 and TRBJ2-7; D is possibly TRBD2 (6 bases). Germline V gene data show CDR1 as SGHDT and CDR2 as YYEEEE. The CDR3 sequence is 15 residues long. Trimming took off 4 bases at V and 2 bases at J, with 16 bases between the two ends. CDR3 in DNA: TGTGCCAGCAGCAGGCTGGCAGGGAGGACCTACGAGCAGTACTTC. Amino acid sequence: CASSRLAGRTYEQYF.

In its sample, this clonotype was seen a few times. This chain connects TRBV7-2 to TRBJ2-7; 8 bases fit TRBD1. CDR1 SGHTA and CDR2 FQGNSA come from the germline V gene. The CDR3 contains 14 residues. The V gene end was trimmed by 5 bases and the J gene end by 3 bases; junction bases not matched to a gene: 6. The CDR3 DNA sequence: TGTGCCAGCAGCCTTGGGACAGGAATCTACGAGCAGTACTTC. It codes for CASSLGTGIYEQYF.

The genes are TRBV29-1 and TRBJ2-7; 12 nucleotides agree with TRBD1. This CDR3 region has 13 residues. Trimming took 6 bases from V and 4 from J; bases not matched to a gene: 4. From germline, CDR1 is SQVTM and CDR2 ANQGSEA. This chain's CDR3 is CSVPGQGAYEQYF. For the CDR3, the DNA is TGCAGCGTCCCGGGACAGGGGGCATACGAGCAGTACTTC.

V gene TRBV5-1 combines with J gene TRBJ2-7, with TRBD1 identical over 7 bases. Germline values: CDR1 SGHRS, CDR2 YFSETQ. The length of the CDR3 is 13 residues. The ends lost 4 bases at V and 3 bases at J; junction bases unmatched: 4. CDR3 sequence (DNA): TGCGCCAGCAGCGTCGACAGGGACTACGAGCAGTACTTC. Its translation is CASSVDRDYEQYF. The full variable domain, rest sourced from reference TRBV5-1 and TRBJ2-7, is KAGVTQTPRYLIKTRGQQVTLSCSPISGHRSVSWYQQTPGQGLQFLFEYFSETQRNKGNFPGRFSGRQFSNSRSEMNVSTLELGDSALYLCASSVDRDYEQYFGPGTRLTVT.

The chain employs TRBV28 and TRBJ1-1; D gene uncertain. Germline-derived CDR1 and CDR2 are MDHEN and SYDVKM. V dropped 5 bases and J dropped 1 base, with 14 bases sitting between them. CDR3 length equals 15 residues. CDR3 DNA sequence: TGTGCCAGCAGTCCGCGGGCGAGAGGGAACACTGAAGCTTTCTTT. It yields the protein CASSPRARGNTEAFF.

This clonotype was recorded a few times. The chain employs TRBV20-1 and TRBJ2-5, with 12 bases fitting TRBD2. The V segment lost 0 bases and the J segment 0 bases; nucleotides outside the gene matches: 11. Germline V gene sequence: CDR1 DFQATT, CDR2 SNEGSKA (reference sequence). The CDR3 totals 19 residues. The CDR3 DNA follows: TGCAGTGCTAGAGATTGGGGGACTAGCGGGCAGATGTACCAAGAGACCCAGTACTTC. Translated: CSARDWGTSGQMYQETQYF.

This clonotype was found a few times. The genes are TRBV10-3 and TRBJ1-2, with 7 bases aligning to TRBD1. V shed 11 bases and J 8 bases; nucleotides not matched to a gene: 11. This CDR3 region has 12 residues. Germline CDR1 reads ENHRY; CDR2 reads SYGVKD. CDR3 DNA: TGTGCCGTCGAATCAACAGGGGAAGGCTACACCTTC. It codes for CAVESTGEGYTF.

V usage is TRBV27 and J usage is TRBJ1-4; TRBD1 aligns across 7 bases. From germline, CDR1 is MNHEY and CDR2 SMNVEV (reference sequence). CDR3 size: 14 residues. Trimming at V came to 5 bases and at J to 8 bases, leaving 8 bases not matched to a gene. CDR3 residues: CASSARDSTEKLFF. CDR3 nucleotide sequence: TGTGCCAGCAGTGCCAGGGACAGCACCGAAAAACTGTTTTTT.

The rearrangement links TRBV9 to TRBJ2-1; 12 bases align to TRBD2. This CDR3 spans 15 amino acids. CDR1 SGDLS and CDR2 YYNGEE come from the germline V gene. J lost 9 bases, V lost 5 bases, and 9 bases had no gene match. CDR3 DNA sequence: TGTGCCAGCAGTGCTAGCGGGGGGGGAGGAGGTGAGCAGTTCTTC. This codes for CASSASGGGGGEQFF.

This clonotype was detected once. The chain joins TRBV11-3 to TRBJ2-3, with 13 bases fitting TRBD2. The J segment lost 4 bases and the V segment lost 2 bases, leaving 3 bases of the junction unmatched. Germline CDR1 and CDR2: SGHNT and YENEEA. CDR3 length: 16 residues. The DNA of the CDR3 is TGTGCCAGCAGCTTACAACTAGCGGGGGGGCCAGATACGCAGTATTTT. Its translation: CASSLQLAGGPDTQYF.

The chain has TRBV28 and TRBJ1-2; possibly TRBD1 for D (5 bases). Trimming left V 6 bases short and J 6 bases short, with 20 bases between. Germline CDR1 reads MDHEN; CDR2 reads SYDVKM. The CDR3 extends over 15 amino acids. CDR3 sequence (DNA): TGTGCCAGCAGAGGCTCGGGACGGGTGCCCCATGGCTACACCTTC. Amino acids: CASRGSGRVPHGYTF.